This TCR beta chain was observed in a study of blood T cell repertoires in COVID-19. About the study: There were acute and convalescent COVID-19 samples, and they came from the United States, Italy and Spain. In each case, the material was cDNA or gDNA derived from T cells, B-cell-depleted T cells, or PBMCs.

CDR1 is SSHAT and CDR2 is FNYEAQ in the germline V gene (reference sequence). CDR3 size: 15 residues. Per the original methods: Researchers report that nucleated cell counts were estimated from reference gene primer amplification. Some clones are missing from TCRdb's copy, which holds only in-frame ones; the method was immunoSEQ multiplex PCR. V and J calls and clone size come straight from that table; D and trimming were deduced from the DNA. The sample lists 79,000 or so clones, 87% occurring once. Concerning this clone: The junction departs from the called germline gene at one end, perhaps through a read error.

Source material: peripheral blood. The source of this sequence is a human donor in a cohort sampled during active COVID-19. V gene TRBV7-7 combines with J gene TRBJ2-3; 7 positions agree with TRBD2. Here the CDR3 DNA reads TGTGCTAGCAGCGATCTAGCGGCTAGCACAGATACGCAGTATTTT. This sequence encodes CASSDLAASTDTQYF.